This T cell receptor (beta chain) was recorded in a study of T cells in Graves' hyperthyroidism and ophthalmopathy (dated by TCRdb to the late 2010s). Background on the whole study: Peripheral blood was sampled at the time of initial diagnosis, prior to any treatment. A discovery cohort of about a hundred patients, approximately 45 with Graves' ophthalmopathy and approximately 60 with stable Graves' hyperthyroidism, was used to find distinguishing TCR V-J signatures. Prospective prediction of ophthalmopathy was tested in an independent validation cohort of 18 to 20 hyperthyroidism patients and 17 patients who later progressed to ophthalmopathy. For training and testing, the 80 to 100 patients in the discovery cohort were randomly divided in a 7:3 ratio. The study also compared thyroid tissue and blood T-cell repertoires from several Graves' hyperthyroidism patients. After blood sampling, hyperthyroidism patients were treated with methimazole at a starting dose of 30 mg daily, and ophthalmopathy patients were treated with high-dose intravenous methylprednisolone. The paper describes TCR Vbeta CDR3 sequencing of about 140 peripheral blood samples, made up of 43 ophthalmopathy patients, 70 to 75 hyperthyroidism patients and approximately 17 progressor patients. Points the paper makes about the study in general: A 13 V-J signature model separated ophthalmopathy from stable hyperthyroidism, with approximately 87% sensitivity and 81.08% specificity in cross-validation and 80%/75% in testing. During validation, the model predicted progression to ophthalmopathy a median of approximately 7 months ahead of onset, with almost 71% sensitivity and around 72% specificity. Most expanded thyroid clonotypes (frequency above 0.001) were also detected in blood, suggesting blood repertoires may reflect thyroid immune responses. Sample size was not statistically predetermined, and blinding of investigators to group allocation was not performed.

Trimming takes 5 bases from V and 1 base from J, and the germline ends sit 14 bases apart. The CDR3 has 14 amino acids, counting the end cysteine and phenylalanine. The DNA shown is the 42-base CDR3, in frame from base 1. The germline V gene (reference sequence) supplies CDR1 DFQATT and CDR2 SNEGSKA. TCR beta CDR3 regions were amplified from RNA transcripts. A first-round RT-PCR of the TCR CDR3 used the HTBI primer set with the Qiagen OneStep RT-PCR kit. The libraries were constructed in a second round of multiplex PCR and then size-selected and purified. Libraries were sequenced paired-end with 100 bp reads on an Illumina HiSeq2000. Processing in the source paper ran as follows. SOAPnuke was used to process the raw data, removing reads that contained adapters or uncalled bases, had a mean Phred below 15, or lacked an exact match to the constant primer or identifier. High-quality paired reads were merged using COPE v1.2.5, and each unique nucleotide sequence was defined as a clonotype. MiTCR v1.1 was used to align the clonotypes against IMGT TRBV, TRBD and TRBJ reference segments. Analysis was restricted to V-J combinations with a frequency above 0.0001, which covered 98% to 99.2% of repertoires. A TCS score was defined as the ratio of F50 (clonal expansion) to E x V (chaos), with BLOSUM62-based TCRdist applied between CDR3 peptides within each V-J. Welch's t-statistics and random forest reduced around 550 V-J features to roughly 13, which were used in a naive Bayes classifier (R e1071). TCRdb cleaned the public reads at Q25 with fastp, built clones with MiXCR and kept in-frame beta chains. Each CDR3 protein gets just one entry, which takes the most common genes and DNA from the rows behind it. TCRdb, not the authors, supplied the V and J calls. Here the sample has 730,000 or so distinct CDR3 sequences; roughly a sixth occur a single time. In total, the top ten clones hold over 15% of the sample.

This clonotype was seen repeatedly, ten times or more. It has no known antigen specificity. Per-base quality was not reported, and no clone a single base away is much larger than it. Hyperthyroidism patients were aged 18 to 65 years and newly diagnosed, with disease duration of less than 2 months. Any patient with an uncontrolled infection, another autoimmune disease, pregnancy or lactation was excluded. Diagnoses were based on clinical symptoms, serum thyroxine and TRAb, thyroid ultrasound and orbital computed tomography. For progressor patients, blood was drawn at the first diagnosis of hyperthyroidism, before any ophthalmopathy symptoms had appeared. PBMCs were separated from 7.5 to 10 ml of fresh peripheral blood using Ficoll-Paque density gradient centrifugation. Progressor patients were defined as those initially diagnosed with Graves' hyperthyroidism in whom ophthalmopathy developed during follow-up. Total RNA was extracted using Trizol reagent, and RNA quality was assessed on an Agilent 2100 Bioanalyzer.

The rearranged segments are TRBV20-1 and TRBJ1-1; TRBD1 could be the D gene, as 6 bases match. The source is a woman aged 50 to 60 with Graves' hyperthyroidism that later progressed to Graves' ophthalmopathy. The material sequenced was blood. CDR3 protein: CSALQGVGNTEAFF. In nucleotides, the sequence is TGCAGTGCTCTACAGGGTGTTGGGAACACTGAAGCTTTCTTT.